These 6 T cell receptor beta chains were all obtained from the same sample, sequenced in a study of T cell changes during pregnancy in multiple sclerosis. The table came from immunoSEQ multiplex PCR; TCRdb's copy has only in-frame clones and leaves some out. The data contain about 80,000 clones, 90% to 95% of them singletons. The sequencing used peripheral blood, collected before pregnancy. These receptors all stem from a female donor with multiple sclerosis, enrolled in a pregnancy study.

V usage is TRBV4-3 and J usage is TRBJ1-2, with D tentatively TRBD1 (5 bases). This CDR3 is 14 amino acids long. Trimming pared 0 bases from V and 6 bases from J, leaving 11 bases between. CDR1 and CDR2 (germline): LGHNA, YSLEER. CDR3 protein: CASSQDGGVDGYTF. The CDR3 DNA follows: TGCGCCAGCAGCCAAGATGGAGGGGTTGATGGCTACACCTTC.

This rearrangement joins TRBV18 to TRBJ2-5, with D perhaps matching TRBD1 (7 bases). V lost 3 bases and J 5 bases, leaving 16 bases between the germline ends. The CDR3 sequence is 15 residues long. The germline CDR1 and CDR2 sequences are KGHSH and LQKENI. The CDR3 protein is CASSPIQGGRETQYF. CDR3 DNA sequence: TGTGCCAGCTCACCCATCCAGGGGGGTCGTGAGACCCAGTACTTC.

The CDR3 coding sequence is TGCGCCAGCAGCACGGACACCGAGCGGGGAGAGACCCAGTACTTC. It is translated as CASSTDTERGETQYF. This chain connects TRBV5-1 to TRBJ2-5; TRBD2 agrees at 7 bases. Germline values: CDR1 SGHRS, CDR2 YFSETQ. The CDR3 spans 15 residues. The V gene end was trimmed by 4 bases and the J gene end by 4 bases; junction bases not matched to a gene: 10.

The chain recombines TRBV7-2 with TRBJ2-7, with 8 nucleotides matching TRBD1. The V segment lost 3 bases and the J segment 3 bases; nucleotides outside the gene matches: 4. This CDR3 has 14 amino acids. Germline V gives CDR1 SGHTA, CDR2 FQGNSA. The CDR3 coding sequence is TGTGCCAGCAGCTTCGACAGGGGATTCTACGAGCAGTACTTC. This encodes CASSFDRGFYEQYF.

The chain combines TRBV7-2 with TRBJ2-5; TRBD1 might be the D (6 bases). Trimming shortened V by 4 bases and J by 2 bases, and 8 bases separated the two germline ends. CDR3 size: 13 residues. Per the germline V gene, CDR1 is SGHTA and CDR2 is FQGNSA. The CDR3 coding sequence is TGTGCCAGCAGCTACGACAGGCAAGAGACCCAGTACTTC. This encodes CASSYDRQETQYF.

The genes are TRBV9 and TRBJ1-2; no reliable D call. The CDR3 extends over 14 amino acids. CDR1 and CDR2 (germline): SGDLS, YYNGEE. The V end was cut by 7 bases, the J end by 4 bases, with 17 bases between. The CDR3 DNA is TGTGCCAGCGAGGCGTACGGGTCAAGCTATGGCTACACCTTC. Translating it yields CASEAYGSSYGYTF.